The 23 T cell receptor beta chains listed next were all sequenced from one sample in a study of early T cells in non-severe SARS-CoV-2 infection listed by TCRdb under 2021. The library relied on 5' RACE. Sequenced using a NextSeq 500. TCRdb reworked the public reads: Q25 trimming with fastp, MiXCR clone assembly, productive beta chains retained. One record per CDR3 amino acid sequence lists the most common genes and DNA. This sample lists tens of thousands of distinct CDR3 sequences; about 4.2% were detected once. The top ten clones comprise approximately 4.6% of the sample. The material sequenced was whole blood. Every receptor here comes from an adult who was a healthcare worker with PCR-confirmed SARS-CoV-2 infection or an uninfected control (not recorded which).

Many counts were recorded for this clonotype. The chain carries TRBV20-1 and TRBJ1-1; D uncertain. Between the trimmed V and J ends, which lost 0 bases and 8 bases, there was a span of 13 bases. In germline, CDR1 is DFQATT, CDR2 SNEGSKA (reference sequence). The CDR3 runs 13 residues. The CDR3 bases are TGCAGTGCTAGAGATAGAGTCGGCCAGGAAGCTTTCTTT. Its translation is CSARDRVGQEAFF.

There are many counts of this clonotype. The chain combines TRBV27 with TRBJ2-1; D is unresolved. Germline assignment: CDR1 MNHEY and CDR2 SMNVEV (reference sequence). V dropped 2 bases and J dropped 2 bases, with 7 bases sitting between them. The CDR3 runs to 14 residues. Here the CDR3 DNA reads TGTGCCAGCAGTTTAGGTAGAACCTACAATGAGCAGTTCTTC. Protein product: CASSLGRTYNEQFF.

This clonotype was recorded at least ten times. The CDR3 here is CASSERGSPLHF. CDR3 DNA sequence: TGTGCCAGCAGCGAAAGGGGTTCACCCCTCCACTTT. V and J are TRBV7-9 and TRBJ1-6; D might be TRBD1 (5 bases). In germline, CDR1 is SEHNR, CDR2 FQNEAQ (reference sequence). Trimming cost V 5 bases and J 9 bases, with 8 bases left between them. The CDR3 sequence is 12 residues long. The whole variable domain, remainder taken from reference TRBV7-9 and TRBJ1-6, is DTGVSQNPRHKITKRGQNVTFRCDPISEHNRLYWYRQTLGQGPEFLTYFQNEAQLEKSRLLSDRFSAERPKGSFSTLEIQRTEQGDSAMYLCASSERGSPLHFGNGTRLTVT.

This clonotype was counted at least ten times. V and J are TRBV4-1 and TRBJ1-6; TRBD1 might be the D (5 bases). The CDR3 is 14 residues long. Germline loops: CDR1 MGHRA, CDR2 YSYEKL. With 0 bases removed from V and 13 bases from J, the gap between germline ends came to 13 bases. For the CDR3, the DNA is TGCGCCAGCAGCCAAGAGCCGGGGGGATATCCCCTCCACTTT. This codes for CASSQEPGGYPLHF.

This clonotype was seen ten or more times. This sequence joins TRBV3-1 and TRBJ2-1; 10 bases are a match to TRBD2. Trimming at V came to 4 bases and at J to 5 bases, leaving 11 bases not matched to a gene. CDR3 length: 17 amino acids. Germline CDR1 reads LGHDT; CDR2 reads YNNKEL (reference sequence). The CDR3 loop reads CASSPVSGRAPHNEQFF. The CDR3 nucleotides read TGTGCCAGCAGCCCTGTGAGCGGGAGGGCCCCCCACAATGAGCAGTTCTTC.

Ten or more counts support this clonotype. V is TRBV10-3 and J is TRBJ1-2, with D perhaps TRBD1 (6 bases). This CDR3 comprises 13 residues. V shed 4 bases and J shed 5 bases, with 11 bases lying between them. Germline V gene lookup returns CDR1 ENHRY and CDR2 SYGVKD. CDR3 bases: TGTGCCATCAGTGGCTACAGGGTATATGGCTACACCTTC. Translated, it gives CAISGYRVYGYTF.

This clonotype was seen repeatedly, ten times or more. CDR3 region: CASSPLSGSGGNEQFF. CDR3 bases: TGCGCCAGCAGCCCCCTAAGCGGGAGTGGGGGGAATGAGCAGTTCTTC. The chain joins TRBV5-1 to TRBJ2-1; 8 positions match TRBD2. Germline trimming cut 4 bases from V and 7 bases from J; bases unmatched to any gene: 13. Germline loops: CDR1 SGHRS, CDR2 YFSETQ. The CDR3 is made up of 16 amino acids.

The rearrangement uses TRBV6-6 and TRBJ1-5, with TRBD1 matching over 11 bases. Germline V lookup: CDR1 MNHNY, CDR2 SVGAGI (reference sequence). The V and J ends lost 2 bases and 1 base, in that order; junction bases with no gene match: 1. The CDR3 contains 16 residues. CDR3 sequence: CASSYGTGGSNQPQHF. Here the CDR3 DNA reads TGTGCCAGCAGTTACGGGACAGGGGGGAGCAATCAGCCCCAGCATTTT.

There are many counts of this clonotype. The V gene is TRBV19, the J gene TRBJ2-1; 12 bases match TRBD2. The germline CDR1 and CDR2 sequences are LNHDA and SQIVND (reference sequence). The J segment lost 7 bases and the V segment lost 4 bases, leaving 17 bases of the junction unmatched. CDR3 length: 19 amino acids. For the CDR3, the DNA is TGTGCCAGTAGTAAAGAGACTAGCGGGAGTCCCCGCGACCTAAATGAGCAGTTCTTC. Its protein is CASSKETSGSPRDLNEQFF.

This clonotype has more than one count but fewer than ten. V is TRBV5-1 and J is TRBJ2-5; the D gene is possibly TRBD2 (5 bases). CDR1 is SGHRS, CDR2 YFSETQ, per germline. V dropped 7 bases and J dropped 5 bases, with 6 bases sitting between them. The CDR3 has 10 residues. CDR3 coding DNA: TGCGCCAGCGGGGAGGAGACCCAGTACTTC. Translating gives CASGEETQYF.

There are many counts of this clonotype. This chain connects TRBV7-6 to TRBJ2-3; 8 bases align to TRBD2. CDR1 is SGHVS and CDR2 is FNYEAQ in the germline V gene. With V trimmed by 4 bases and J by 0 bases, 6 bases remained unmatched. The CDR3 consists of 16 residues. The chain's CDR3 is CASSYRGGTSTDTQYF. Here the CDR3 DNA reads TGTGCCAGCAGCTACCGCGGGGGGACTAGCACAGATACGCAGTATTTT.

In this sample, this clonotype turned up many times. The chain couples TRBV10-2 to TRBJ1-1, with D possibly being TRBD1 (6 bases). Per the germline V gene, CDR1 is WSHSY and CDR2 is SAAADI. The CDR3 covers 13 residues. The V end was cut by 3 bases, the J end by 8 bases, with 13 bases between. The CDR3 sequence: CASSEHRDKEAFF. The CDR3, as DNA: TGCGCCAGCAGTGAACATAGGGACAAAGAAGCTTTCTTT.

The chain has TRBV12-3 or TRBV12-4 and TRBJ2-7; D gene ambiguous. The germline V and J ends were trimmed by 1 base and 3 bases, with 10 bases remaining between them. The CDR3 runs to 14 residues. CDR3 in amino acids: CASSLDGYLYEQYF. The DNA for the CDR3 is TGTGCCAGCAGTTTAGACGGATACCTCTACGAGCAGTACTTC.

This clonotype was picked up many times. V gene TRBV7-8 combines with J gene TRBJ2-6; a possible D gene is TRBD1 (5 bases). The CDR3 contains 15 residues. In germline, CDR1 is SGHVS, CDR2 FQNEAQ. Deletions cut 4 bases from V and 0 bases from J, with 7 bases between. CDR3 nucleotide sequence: TGTGCCAGCAGCTACCAGGGCTCTGGGGCCAACGTCCTGACTTTC. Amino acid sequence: CASSYQGSGANVLTF.

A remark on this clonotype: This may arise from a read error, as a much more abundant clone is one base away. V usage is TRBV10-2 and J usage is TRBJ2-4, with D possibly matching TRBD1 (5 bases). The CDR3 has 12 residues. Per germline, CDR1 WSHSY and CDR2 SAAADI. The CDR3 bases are TGCGCCTGCAGTGAGCCCCGACAGATCATAGACTTC. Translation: CACSEPRQIIDF.

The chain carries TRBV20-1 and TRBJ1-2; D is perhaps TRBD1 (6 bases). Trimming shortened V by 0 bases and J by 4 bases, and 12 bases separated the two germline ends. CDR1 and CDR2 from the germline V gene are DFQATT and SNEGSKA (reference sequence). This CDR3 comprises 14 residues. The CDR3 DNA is TGCAGTGCTAGAGATTATAGGACAGCCTATGGCTACACCTTC. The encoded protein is CSARDYRTAYGYTF.

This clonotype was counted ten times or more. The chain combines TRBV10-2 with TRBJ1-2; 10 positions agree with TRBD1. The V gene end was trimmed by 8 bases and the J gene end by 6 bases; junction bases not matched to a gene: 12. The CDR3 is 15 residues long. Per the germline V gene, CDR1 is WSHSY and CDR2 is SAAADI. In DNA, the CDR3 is TGCGCCAGCGGACCTAGGGGACAGGGGAAGGATGGCTACACCTTC. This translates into CASGPRGQGKDGYTF.

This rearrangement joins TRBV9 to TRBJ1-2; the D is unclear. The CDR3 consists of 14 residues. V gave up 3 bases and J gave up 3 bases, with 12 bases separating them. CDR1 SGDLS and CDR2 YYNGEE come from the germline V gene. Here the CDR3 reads CASSARGDYYGYTF. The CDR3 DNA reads TGTGCCAGCAGCGCCAGAGGTGACTACTATGGCTACACCTTC. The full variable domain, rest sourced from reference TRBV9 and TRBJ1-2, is DSGVTQTPKHLITATGQRVTLRCSPRSGDLSVYWYQQSLDQGLQFLIQYYNGEERAKGNILERFSAQQFPDLHSELNLSSLELGDSALYFCASSARGDYYGYTFGSGTRLTVV.

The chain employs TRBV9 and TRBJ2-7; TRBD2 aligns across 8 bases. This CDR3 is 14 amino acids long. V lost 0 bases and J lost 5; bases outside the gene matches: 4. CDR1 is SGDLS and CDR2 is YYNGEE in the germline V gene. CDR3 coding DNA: TGTGCCAGCAGCGTAGCGGGGGGGCCCAACGAGCAGTACTTC. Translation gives CASSVAGGPNEQYF.

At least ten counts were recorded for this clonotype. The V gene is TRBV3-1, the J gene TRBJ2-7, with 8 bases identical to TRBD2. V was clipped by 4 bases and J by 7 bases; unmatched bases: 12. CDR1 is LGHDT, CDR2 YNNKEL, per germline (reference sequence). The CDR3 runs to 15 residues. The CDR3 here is CASSRLGLGYEEQYF. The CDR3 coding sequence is TGTGCCAGCAGCCGACTGGGACTAGGGTATGAGGAGCAGTACTTC.

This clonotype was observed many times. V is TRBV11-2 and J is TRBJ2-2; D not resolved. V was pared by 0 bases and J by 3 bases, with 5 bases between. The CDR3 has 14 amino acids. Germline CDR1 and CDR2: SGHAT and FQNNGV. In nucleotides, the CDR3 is TGTGCCAGCAGCTTAGATAGTCACACCGGGGAGCTGTTTTTT. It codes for CASSLDSHTGELFF. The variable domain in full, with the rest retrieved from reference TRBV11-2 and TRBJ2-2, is EAGVAQSPRYKIIEKRQSVAFWCNPISGHATLYWYQQILGQGPKLLIQFQNNGVVDDSQLPKDRFSAERLKGVDSTLKIQPAKLEDSAVYLCASSLDSHTGELFFGEGSRLTVL.

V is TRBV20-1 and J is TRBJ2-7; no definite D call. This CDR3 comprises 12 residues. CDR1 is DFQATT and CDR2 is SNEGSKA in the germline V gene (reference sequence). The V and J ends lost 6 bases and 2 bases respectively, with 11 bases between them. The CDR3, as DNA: TGCAGTGCCACAAGTGGGGCCTACGAGCAGTACTTC. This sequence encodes CSATSGAYEQYF.

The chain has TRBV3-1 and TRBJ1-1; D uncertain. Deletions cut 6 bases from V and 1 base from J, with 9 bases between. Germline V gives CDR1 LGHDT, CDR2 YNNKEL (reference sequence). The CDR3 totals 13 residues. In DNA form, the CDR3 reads TGTGCCAGCAGGCTCGGAGCGAACACTGAAGCTTTCTTT. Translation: CASRLGANTEAFF.